This T cell receptor beta chain comes out of a study of tumor-infiltrating lymphocytes in primary liver carcinoma. Study overall: Tumors were staged T1-T3 N0M0 and measured about 4 to 11 cm across. Sample counts of productive TCRbeta reads spanned roughly 3.5 to 8 million; these counts were similar across tissue types.

Using a constant-region primer together with ProtoScript II reverse transcriptase, TCR beta cDNA was made from roughly 500 ng of total RNA. Slightly modified ARM-PCR, run as three nested multiplex PCR rounds, produced the TCR beta libraries. The opening two PCR rounds, ten to eleven cycles each, paired TRBV1-TRBV30 forward primers with a C-beta reverse primer. TCRdb re-analysed the multiplex PCR reads in MiXCR, keeping a single row per CDR3 protein. The table lists about 200,000 distinct CDR3 sequences, around four fifths of them singletons. About this clonotype: The junction differs from germline at one of its ends, possibly a read error.

This CDR3 has 16 residues. CDR1 and CDR2 (germline): LGHNA, YNFKEQ. Total RNA and DNA came together from around 20-30 mg of bulk tissue without cell sorting. Sampling targeted five separate regions of each tumor, which included the tumor centre. More than 90% viable tumor cells made up every tumor sample. Sequencing was carried out using tumor tissue from primary liver carcinoma. The TCR sequence derives from a man aged 35-49 years with primary liver carcinoma and hepatitis B virus infection. The gene calls are TRBV4-2 and TRBJ2-1; TRBD2 agrees at 14 bases. The CDR3 DNA follows: TGTGCCAGGAGCCCCCACGGGACTAGCGGGAGTAATGAGCAGTTCTTC. It specifies CARSPHGTSGSNEQFF.